The clone carrying this T cell receptor (beta chain) was observed a handful of times. The antigen is unknown. This record belongs to a study of radiotherapy plus CTLA-4 blockade in lung cancer. Germline trimming cut 6 bases from V and 4 bases from J; bases unmatched to any gene: 9. Per the germline V gene, CDR1 is SGHVS and CDR2 is FQNEAQ. CDR3 length: 15 residues. Measured with immunoSEQ multiplex PCR; TCRdb has only the in-frame clones, and not every one. The sample shows about 88,000 clones, approximately 79% of them seen only once. Overall study results and limits: Early blood T cell clone dynamics, with interferon-beta, were reported to best predict response.

Sequenced here: peripheral blood, sampled from a patient treated with radiotherapy plus ipilimumab. This rearrangement joins TRBV7-8 to TRBJ2-1; 7 nucleotides align to TRBD2. This TCR derives from a human donor with non-small cell lung cancer that progressed on radiotherapy plus ipilimumab. The chain's CDR3 is CASSWGGAVYNEQFF. In nucleotides, the CDR3 is TGTGCCAGCAGTTGGGGAGGGGCAGTGTACAATGAGCAGTTCTTC.